This T cell receptor beta chain derives from a study of blood T cell repertoires in COVID-19. Overall study: In each case, the material was cDNA or gDNA derived from T cells, B-cell-depleted T cells, or PBMCs.

The repertoire was sequenced with immunoSEQ multiplex PCR; TCRdb's copy has only in-frame clones and lacks some. Of some 180,000 clones listed, about 80% were seen once; the top ten hold over 13%. V lost 0 bases to trimming and J lost 3 bases; unmatched junction nucleotides: 0. Germline lookup yields CDR1 SGDLS and CDR2 YYNGEE. This CDR3 region has 14 residues. Cohort assignment relied on participant-reported clinical history. The material sequenced was PBMCs or T cells enriched from blood (not recorded which). This clonotype originated in a man aged 55-75 years who had been exposed to COVID-19. The genes are TRBV9 and TRBJ2-1, with 7 positions matching TRBD2. The CDR3 DNA reads TGTGCCAGCAGCGTAGGCGGGAGCTACAATGAGCAGTTCTTC. It encodes CASSVGGSYNEQFF.